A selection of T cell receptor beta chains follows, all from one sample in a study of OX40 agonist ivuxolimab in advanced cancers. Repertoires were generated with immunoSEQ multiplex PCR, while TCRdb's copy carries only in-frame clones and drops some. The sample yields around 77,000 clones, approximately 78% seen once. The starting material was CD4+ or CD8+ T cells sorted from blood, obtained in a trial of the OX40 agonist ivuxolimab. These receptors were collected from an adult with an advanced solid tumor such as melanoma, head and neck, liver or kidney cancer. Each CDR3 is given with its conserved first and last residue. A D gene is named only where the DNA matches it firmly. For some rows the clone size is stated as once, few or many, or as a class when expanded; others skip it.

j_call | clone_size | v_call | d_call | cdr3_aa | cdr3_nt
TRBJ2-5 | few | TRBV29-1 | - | CSVEAVTQETQYF | TGCAGCGTTGAAGCAGTAACCCAAGAGACCCAGTACTTC
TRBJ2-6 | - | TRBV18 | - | CASSTDTNSGANVLTF | TGTGCCAGCTCAACAGACACCAACTCTGGGGCCAACGTCCTGACTTTC
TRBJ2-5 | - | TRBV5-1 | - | CASSPWTTRETQYF | TGCGCCAGCAGCCCCTGGACTACCCGGGAGACCCAGTACTTC
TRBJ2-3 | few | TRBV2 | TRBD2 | CASIVAGGDTQYF | TGTGCCAGCATTGTAGCGGGGGGAGATACGCAGTATTTT
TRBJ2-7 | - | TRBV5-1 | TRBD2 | CASSNQGGAYEQYF | TGCGCCAGCAGCAACCAGGGAGGGGCCTACGAGCAGTACTTC
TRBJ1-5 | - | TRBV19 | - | CASSMDGQAGPQHF | TGTGCCAGTAGTATGGACGGCCAGGCAGGGCCCCAGCATTTT
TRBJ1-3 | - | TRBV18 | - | CASSPRVGSGNTIYF | TGTGCCAGCTCACCACGGGTAGGCTCTGGAAACACCATATATTTT
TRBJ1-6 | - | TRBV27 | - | CASPCLSSYNSPLHF | TGTGCCAGCCCATGTTTGAGCTCCTATAATTCACCCCTCCACTTT
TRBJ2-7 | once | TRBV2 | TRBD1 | CASRTAGRWTGPRPSYEQYF | TGTGCCAGCAGGACCGCAGGCAGATGGACAGGTCCCCGTCCTTCGTACGAGCAGTACTTC
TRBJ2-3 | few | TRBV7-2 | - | CASSVWGATDTQYF | TGTGCCAGCAGCGTTTGGGGGGCAACAGATACGCAGTATTTT
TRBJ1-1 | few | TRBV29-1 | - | CSVESGYLNTEAFF | TGCAGCGTTGAGTCAGGGTACCTTAACACTGAAGCTTTCTTT
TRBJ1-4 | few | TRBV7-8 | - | CASSFGWPLNEKLFF | TGTGCCAGCAGCTTTGGGTGGCCTTTAAATGAAAAACTGTTTTTT
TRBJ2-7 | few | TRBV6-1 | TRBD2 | CASSVLGGGEQYF | TGTGCCAGCAGTGTTCTCGGGGGGGGAGAGCAGTACTTC
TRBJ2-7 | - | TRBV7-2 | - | CASSSEGGYEQYF | TGTGCCAGCAGCTCAGAGGGGGGATACGAGCAGTACTTC
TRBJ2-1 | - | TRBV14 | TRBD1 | CASSRQGGFSYNEQFF | TGTGCCAGCAGCCGGCAAGGGGGCTTCTCCTACAATGAGCAGTTCTTC
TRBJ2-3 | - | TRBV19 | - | CASSVSRGTDTQYF | TGTGCCAGTAGTGTCTCCAGGGGAACAGATACGCAGTATTTT
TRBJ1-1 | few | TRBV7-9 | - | CASSLRRDGEAFF | TGTGCCAGCAGCTTACGACGGGACGGGGAAGCTTTCTTT
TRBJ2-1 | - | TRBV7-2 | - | CASTSEVGRNEQFF | TGTGCCAGCACCTCCGAGGTGGGTCGCAATGAGCAGTTCTTC
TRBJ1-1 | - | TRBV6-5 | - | CASGYRARNTEAFF | TGTGCCAGCGGTTACAGAGCTAGGAACACTGAAGCTTTCTTT
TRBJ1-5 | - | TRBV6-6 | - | CASRIPGNQPQHF | TGTGCCAGCCGAATCCCGGGGAATCAGCCCCAGCATTTT
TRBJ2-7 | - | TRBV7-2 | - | CASRTGGGYEQYF | TGTGCCAGCAGGACGGGCGGTGGCTACGAGCAGTACTTC
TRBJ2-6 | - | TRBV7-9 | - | CASSLARGGDLTNVLTF | TGTGCCAGCAGCTTAGCGCGGGGAGGAGATCTGACCAACGTCCTGACTTTC
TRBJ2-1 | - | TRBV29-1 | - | CSVELEPSSYNEQFF | TGCAGCGTTGAACTTGAGCCCAGCTCCTACAATGAGCAGTTCTTC
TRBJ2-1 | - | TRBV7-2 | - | CASSRSPGDEQFF | TGTGCCAGCAGCCGATCCCCAGGTGATGAGCAGTTCTTC
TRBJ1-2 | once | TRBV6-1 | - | CASFLEWANYGYTF | TGTGCCAGCTTTTTAGAGTGGGCTAACTATGGCTACACCTTC
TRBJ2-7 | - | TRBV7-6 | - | CASSRGTANSYEQYF | TGTGCCAGCAGCCGCGGGACCGCTAATTCCTACGAGCAGTACTTC
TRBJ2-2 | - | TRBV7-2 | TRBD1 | CASSPGQGVELFF | TGTGCCAGCAGCCCAGGACAGGGCGTGGAGCTGTTTTTT
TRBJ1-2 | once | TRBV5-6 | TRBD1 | CASSLKATGGYGYTF | TGTGCCAGCAGCTTGAAGGCGACAGGGGGCTATGGCTACACCTTC